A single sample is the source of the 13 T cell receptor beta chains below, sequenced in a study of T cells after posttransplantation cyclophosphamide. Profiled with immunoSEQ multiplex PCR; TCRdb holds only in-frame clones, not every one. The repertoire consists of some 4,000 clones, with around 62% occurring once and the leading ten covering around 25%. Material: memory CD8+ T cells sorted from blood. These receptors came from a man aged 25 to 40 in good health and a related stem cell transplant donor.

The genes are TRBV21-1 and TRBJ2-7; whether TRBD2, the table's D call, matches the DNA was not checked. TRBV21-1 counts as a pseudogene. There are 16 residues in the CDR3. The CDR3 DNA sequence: TGTGCCAGCAGTGAGGCTATAGCTACACGTTTAGACGAGCAGTACTTC. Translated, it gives CASSEAIATRLDEQYF.

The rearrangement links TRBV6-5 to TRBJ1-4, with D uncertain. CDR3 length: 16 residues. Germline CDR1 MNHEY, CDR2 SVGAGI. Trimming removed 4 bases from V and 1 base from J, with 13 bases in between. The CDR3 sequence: CASSLGSKETNEKLFF. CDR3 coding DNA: TGTGCCAGCAGTTTGGGCAGTAAAGAAACTAATGAAAAACTGTTTTTT.

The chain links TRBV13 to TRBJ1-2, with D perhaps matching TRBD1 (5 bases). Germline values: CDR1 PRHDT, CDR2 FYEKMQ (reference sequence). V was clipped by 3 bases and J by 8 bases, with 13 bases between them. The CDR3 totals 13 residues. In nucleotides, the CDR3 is TGTGCCAGCAGCTTTGGACACCTGCAGGGCTACACCTTC. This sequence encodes CASSFGHLQGYTF.

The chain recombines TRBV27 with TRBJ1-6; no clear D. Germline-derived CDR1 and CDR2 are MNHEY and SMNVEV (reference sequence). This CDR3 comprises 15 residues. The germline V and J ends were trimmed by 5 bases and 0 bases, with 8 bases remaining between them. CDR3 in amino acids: CASSPGSSYNSPLHF. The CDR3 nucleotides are TGTGCCAGCAGTCCCGGTAGCTCCTATAATTCACCCCTCCACTTT.

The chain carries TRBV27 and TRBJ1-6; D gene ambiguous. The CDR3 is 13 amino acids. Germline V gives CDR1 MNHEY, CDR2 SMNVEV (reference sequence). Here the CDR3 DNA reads TGTGCTAAGCTAGCCTACGGGAATTCACCCCTCCACTTT. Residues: CAKLAYGNSPLHF.

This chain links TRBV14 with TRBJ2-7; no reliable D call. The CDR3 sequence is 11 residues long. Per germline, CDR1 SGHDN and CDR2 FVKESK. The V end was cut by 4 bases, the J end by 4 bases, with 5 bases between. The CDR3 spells CASSRGYEQYF. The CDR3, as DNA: TGTGCCAGCAGCCGAGGATACGAGCAGTACTTC.

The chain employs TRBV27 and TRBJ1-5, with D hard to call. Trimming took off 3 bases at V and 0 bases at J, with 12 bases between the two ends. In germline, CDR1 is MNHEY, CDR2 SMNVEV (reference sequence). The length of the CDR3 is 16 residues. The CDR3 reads CASSLAPPNSNQPQHF. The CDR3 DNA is TGTGCCAGCAGTTTGGCACCTCCAAATAGCAATCAGCCCCAGCATTTT.

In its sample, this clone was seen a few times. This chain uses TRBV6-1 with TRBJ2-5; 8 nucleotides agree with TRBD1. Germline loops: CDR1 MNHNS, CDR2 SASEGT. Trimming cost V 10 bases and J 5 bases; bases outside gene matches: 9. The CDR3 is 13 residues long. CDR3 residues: CAIQGALEETQYF. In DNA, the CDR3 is TGTGCCATCCAGGGGGCTTTGGAGGAGACCCAGTACTTC.

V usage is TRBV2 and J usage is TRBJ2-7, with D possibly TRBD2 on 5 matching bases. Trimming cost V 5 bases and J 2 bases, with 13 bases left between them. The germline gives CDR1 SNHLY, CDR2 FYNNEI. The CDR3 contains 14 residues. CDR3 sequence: CASSSRTVTYEQYF. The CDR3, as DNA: TGTGCCAGCAGTTCCCGGACTGTCACCTACGAGCAGTACTTC.

Here the CDR3 DNA reads TGCGCCAGCAGCTCTCGAACTAGCGGCCCCTACAATGAGCAGTTCTTC. This codes for CASSSRTSGPYNEQFF. J is TRBJ2-1 and V is TRBV4-3; TRBD2 aligns across 8 bases. Germline CDR1 and CDR2: LGHNA and YSLEER. With 5 bases clipped from V and 2 bases from J, the junction kept 8 bases outside the gene matches. The CDR3 is made up of 16 amino acids.

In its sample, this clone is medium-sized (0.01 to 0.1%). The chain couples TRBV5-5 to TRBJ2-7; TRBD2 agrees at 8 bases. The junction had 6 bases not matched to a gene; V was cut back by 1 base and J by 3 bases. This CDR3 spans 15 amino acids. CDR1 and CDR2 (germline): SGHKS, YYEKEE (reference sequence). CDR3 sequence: CASSLTSGTIYEQYF. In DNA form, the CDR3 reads TGTGCCAGCAGCTTGACTAGCGGAACAATCTACGAGCAGTACTTC.

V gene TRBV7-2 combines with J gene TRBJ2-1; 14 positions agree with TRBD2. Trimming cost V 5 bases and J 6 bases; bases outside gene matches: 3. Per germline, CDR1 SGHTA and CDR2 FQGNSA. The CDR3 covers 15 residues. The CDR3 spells CASSPGLAGGNEQFF. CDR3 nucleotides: TGTGCCAGCAGCCCAGGACTAGCGGGGGGCAATGAGCAGTTCTTC.

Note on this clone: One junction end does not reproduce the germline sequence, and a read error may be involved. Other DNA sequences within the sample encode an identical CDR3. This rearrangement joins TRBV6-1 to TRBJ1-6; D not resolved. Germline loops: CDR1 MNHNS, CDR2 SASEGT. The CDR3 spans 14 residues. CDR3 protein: CASSEDTENSPLHF. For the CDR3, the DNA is TGTGCCAGCAGTGAAGACACAGAGAATTCCCCCCTCCACTTT.